A selection of T cell receptor beta chains follows, all from one sample in a study of T cell changes during pregnancy in multiple sclerosis. Libraries were prepared by immunoSEQ multiplex PCR; TCRdb keeps only in-frame clonotypes and omits some of them. The sample consists of about 60,000 clones, under 95% of them appearing once. The sequences come from peripheral blood, collected in the second trimester of pregnancy. Receptors originate from a female donor with multiple sclerosis, enrolled in a pregnancy study. CDR3s include the opening cysteine and the closing phenylalanine or tryptophan. The D gene is left open where the match is weak. Some rows mark clone size as missing; the rest say once, few, many or name a class of expanded clone.

J,size,D,V,DNA,CDR3
TRBJ2-3,-,-,TRBV5-1,TGCGCCAGCAGCTTCCCAGAGGGTCGCCCGCTAGATACGCAGTATTTT,CASSFPEGRPLDTQYF
TRBJ1-2,few,-,TRBV5-1,TGCGCCAGCAGCCCCGGTGCTGGGCTTTATGGCTACACCTTC,CASSPGAGLYGYTF
TRBJ2-7,-,-,TRBV6-5,TGTGCCAGCAGTTACTCAAGGGCACGTGGGGGGGAGCAGTACTTC,CASSYSRARGGEQYF
TRBJ2-7,-,-,TRBV9,TGTGCCAGCAGCGTAGGGGCCGACCCCACCTACGAGCAGTACTTC,CASSVGADPTYEQYF
TRBJ1-2,-,TRBD1,TRBV15,TGTGCCACCAGCAGGGGGCGAGGGGGCGCTTATGGCTACACCTTC,CATSRGRGGAYGYTF
TRBJ2-3,-,TRBD2,TRBV5-6,TGTGCCAGCAGCTTGATGGTAGCGGGGGGGGGAGATACGCAGTATTTT,CASSLMVAGGGDTQYF
TRBJ1-1,once,-,TRBV28,TGTGCCAGCAGTCCCCAGACAGGACTGAACACTGAAGCTTTCTTT,CASSPQTGLNTEAFF
TRBJ2-4,-,TRBD1,TRBV5-1,TGCGCCAGCAGCTTGGGGCCCTCAGGACAGGGGAACATTCAGTACTTC,CASSLGPSGQGNIQYF
TRBJ1-2,once,-,TRBV4-3,TGCGCCAGCAGCCAAGATGGAGGGTTAGGGTATGGCTACACCTTC,CASSQDGGLGYGYTF
TRBJ2-2,once,-,TRBV28,TGTGCCAGCAGTTTATGGGGCAGGGCGGTCACCGGGGAGCTGTTTTTT,CASSLWGRAVTGELFF
TRBJ1-5,-,-,TRBV18,TGTGCCAGCTCACCACGGGCCAATCAGCCCCAGCATTTT,CASSPRANQPQHF
TRBJ2-1,-,TRBD2,TRBV5-6,TGTGCCAGCAGCTTGTTGCTAGCGGGACTCAATGAGCAGTTCTTC,CASSLLLAGLNEQFF
TRBJ1-2,-,-,TRBV7-8,TGTGCCAGCAGCTTCGCCGAACAGGGTCGATTTGGTGGCTACACCTTC,CASSFAEQGRFGGYTF
TRBJ2-7,once,-,TRBV18,TGTGCCAGCTCACCTCAGTCTTACTACGAGCAGTACTTC,CASSPQSYYEQYF
TRBJ2-1,-,TRBD1,TRBV19,TGTGCCAGTAGTATGGGGACAGGGGACTTAAGTGAGCAGTTCTTC,CASSMGTGDLSEQFF
TRBJ1-5,-,TRBD1,TRBV7-2,TGTGCCAGCAGCTCCCAACCAGGGGGCGGTCAGCCCCAACATTTT,CASSSQPGGGQPQHF
TRBJ2-1,-,TRBD1,TRBV9,TGTGCCAGCAGCGCCCGACAGGGCAGGTCCTACAATGAGCAGTTCTTC,CASSARQGRSYNEQFF
TRBJ2-3,-,TRBD2,TRBV7-8,TGTGCCAGCAGCTACCCTAGCGGTGGCACAGATACGCAGTATTTT,CASSYPSGGTDTQYF
TRBJ1-6,-,TRBD1,TRBV2,TGTGCCAGCAGAGAAACAGGGGGCTGGAATTCACCCCTCCACTTT,CASRETGGWNSPLHF
TRBJ1-5,-,TRBD1,TRBV2,TGTGCCAGCAGGGGTCGGGACAGGGGGAGTCAGCCCCAGCATTTT,CASRGRDRGSQPQHF
TRBJ1-2,-,-,TRBV7-9,TGTGCCAGCAGCTTAATGGACAGCGTTTATGGCTACACCTTC,CASSLMDSVYGYTF
TRBJ1-2,-,TRBD1,TRBV5-5,TGTGCCAGCACCTTAGGACAGGGGGACGGCTACACCTTC,CASTLGQGDGYTF
TRBJ2-5,-,TRBD2,TRBV7-2,TGTGCCAGCAGCCCCTCGACGGGGGGACAGACCCAGTACTTC,CASSPSTGGQTQYF
TRBJ1-4,-,-,TRBV4-2,TGTGCCAGCAGCCAAGACTGGACAGCAGCTAATGAAAAACTGTTTTTT,CASSQDWTAANEKLFF
TRBJ1-4,-,-,TRBV29-1,TGCAGCGCTGAGGGAAGAGGGCAGGAAAAACTGTTTTTT,CSAEGRGQEKLFF
TRBJ1-1,-,TRBD1,TRBV5-5,TGTGCCAGCAGCTTTCCGACAGGGATGAACACTGAAGCTTTCTTT,CASSFPTGMNTEAFF
TRBJ2-2,-,TRBD1,TRBV28,TGTGCCAGCAGTTCCCCAGGGGGCGCGAACACCGGGGAGCTGTTTTTT,CASSSPGGANTGELFF
TRBJ2-1,-,-,TRBV9,TGTGCCAGCGGCCAATGGGGGGGGCAAAATGAGCAGTTCTTC,CASGQWGGQNEQFF
TRBJ2-7,-,TRBD2,TRBV5-1,TGCGCCAGCAGCTCCCTACTAGCGGGGGACTCCGAGCAGTACTTC,CASSSLLAGDSEQYF
TRBJ2-7,-,-,TRBV20-1,TGCAGTGCTAATAGAGGCTACGAGCAGTACTTC,CSANRGYEQYF
TRBJ2-1,-,-,TRBV5-1,TGCGCCAGCAGCTCTCAGGGGCAGGGAATCAATGAGCAGTTCTTC,CASSSQGQGINEQFF
TRBJ2-1,-,TRBD1,TRBV9,TGTGCCAGCAGCCCAATGGGGACAGGGTCCTACAATGAGCAGTTCTTC,CASSPMGTGSYNEQFF
TRBJ1-6,-,TRBD1,TRBV9,TGTGCCAGCAGTATCCGGACAGGGAATTCACCCCTCCACTTT,CASSIRTGNSPLHF
TRBJ1-6,-,TRBD1,TRBV25-1,TGTGCCAGCAGTGACAAGGGACAGGGGGCTCCAAATTCACCCCTCCACTTT,CASSDKGQGAPNSPLHF
TRBJ2-7,-,TRBD1,TRBV5-4,TGTGCCAGCAGCTTCCGGGACAGGGGGGACGAGCAGTACTTC,CASSFRDRGDEQYF
TRBJ2-3,few,TRBD2,TRBV5-4,TGTGCCAGCAGCTTTCGTCGGGCGGGGGGCACAGATACGCAGTATTTT,CASSFRRAGGTDTQYF
TRBJ2-5,-,TRBD1,TRBV27,TGTGCCAGTAGGGGGACAGACCAAGAGACCCAGTACTTC,CASRGTDQETQYF
TRBJ2-6,-,-,TRBV10-3,TGTGCCATCAGTGAGGGGCCATCTGGGGCCAACGTCCTGACTTTC,CAISEGPSGANVLTF
TRBJ2-3,once,TRBD1,TRBV10-1,TGCGCCAGCAGTCGTGACAGGGGAACAGATACGCAGTATTTT,CASSRDRGTDTQYF
TRBJ1-2,-,-,TRBV6-5,TGTGCCAGCAGTTACTGGACGGGGAATGGCTACACCTTC,CASSYWTGNGYTF
TRBJ2-5,-,-,TRBV19,TGTGCCAGTAGTATTGGAGGGGACGAGACCCAGTACTTC,CASSIGGDETQYF
TRBJ2-7,-,TRBD1,TRBV18,TGTGCCAGCTCACCGGTCCAGGGGGAGAGTCTAGACTTC,CASSPVQGESLDF